One sample yielded the 7 T cell receptor beta chains listed below, sequenced in a study of blood T cell repertoires in COVID-19. Using immunoSEQ multiplex PCR, the repertoire was profiled, and TCRdb retains in-frame clones only, with some absent. The data show about 75,000 clones, 79% seen once. What was sequenced was peripheral blood. These receptors all come from a woman at least 80 years old with active or convalescent COVID-19.

This chain connects TRBV6-5 to TRBJ2-1; 9 bases map to TRBD2. CDR3 length: 15 amino acids. The V segment lost 6 bases and the J segment 3 bases; nucleotides outside the gene matches: 6. Per the germline V gene, CDR1 is MNHEY and CDR2 is SVGAGI. This chain's CDR3 is CASRKRREGYNEQFF. The CDR3 bases are TGTGCCAGCAGAAAAAGGCGGGAGGGCTACAATGAGCAGTTCTTC.

The chain combines TRBV19 with TRBJ1-1; tentative D call: TRBD1 (6 bases). The CDR3 runs 13 residues. CDR1 and CDR2 from the germline V gene are LNHDA and SQIVND (reference sequence). V gave up 5 bases and J gave up 9 bases, with 16 bases separating them. This CDR3 reads CASSPPTGLQAFF. The CDR3 DNA reads TGTGCCAGTAGTCCACCGACAGGCCTGCAAGCTTTCTTT.

V is TRBV27 and J is TRBJ1-2, with D possibly matching TRBD1 (5 bases). The CDR3 is 13 residues long. Germline assignment: CDR1 MNHEY and CDR2 SMNVEV (reference sequence). V was shortened by 6 bases and J by 7 bases, with 15 bases between the two germline ends. The CDR3 sequence: CASSSQGGGGYTF. The CDR3 DNA follows: TGTGCCAGCAGCTCTCAGGGAGGAGGTGGCTACACCTTC.

This clone was detected once. The V call is TRBV7-2, the J call TRBJ2-5, with 11 nucleotides matching TRBD2. CDR1 SGHTA and CDR2 FQGNSA come from the germline V gene. The V segment lost 5 bases and the J segment 0 bases; nucleotides outside the gene matches: 8. The CDR3 runs to 17 residues. CDR3 DNA sequence: TGTGCCAGCAGCCTAGGGCTAGCGGGAGGCCACCAAGAGACCCAGTACTTC. Protein: CASSLGLAGGHQETQYF.

This chain uses TRBV7-8 with TRBJ2-2, with TRBD2 matching 12 bases. Germline loops: CDR1 SGHVS, CDR2 FQNEAQ. Trimming took 8 bases from V and 4 from J; bases not matched to a gene: 5. The CDR3 totals 15 residues. The CDR3 sequence is CASRPSGGVTGELFF. CDR3 sequence (DNA): TGTGCCAGCCGCCCTAGCGGGGGGGTCACCGGGGAGCTGTTTTTT.

This rearrangement joins TRBV5-1 to TRBJ1-1; D gene ambiguous. From germline, CDR1 is SGHRS and CDR2 YFSETQ. Trimming cost V 1 base and J 6 bases, with 16 bases left between them. The CDR3 length is 15 residues. CDR3 sequence (DNA): TGCGCCAGCAGCTTGCGCGGGCCCTACGGGGCTGAAGCTTTCTTT. Translated, it gives CASSLRGPYGAEAFF.

The chain uses TRBV11-2 and TRBJ1-2, with TRBD1 matching 10 bases. The CDR3 totals 17 residues. Germline CDR1 is SGHAT and CDR2 is FQNNGV. Trimming cost V 4 bases and J 1 base; bases outside gene matches: 9. The CDR3 sequence is CASSSDRGLGNNYGYTF. CDR3 bases: TGTGCCAGCAGCTCCGACAGGGGGCTAGGGAATAACTATGGCTACACCTTC.